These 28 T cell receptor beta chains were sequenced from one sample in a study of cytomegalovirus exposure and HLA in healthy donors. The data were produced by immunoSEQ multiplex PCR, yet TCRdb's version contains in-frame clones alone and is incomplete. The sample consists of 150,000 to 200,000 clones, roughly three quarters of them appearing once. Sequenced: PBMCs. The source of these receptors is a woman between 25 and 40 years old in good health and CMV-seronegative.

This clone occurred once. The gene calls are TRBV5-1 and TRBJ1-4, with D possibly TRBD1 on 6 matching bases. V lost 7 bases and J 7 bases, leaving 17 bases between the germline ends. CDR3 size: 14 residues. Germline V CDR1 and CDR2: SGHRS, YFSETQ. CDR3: CASGPRGGREKLFF. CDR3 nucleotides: TGCGCCAGCGGCCCCCGGGGGGGCCGTGAAAAACTGTTTTTT. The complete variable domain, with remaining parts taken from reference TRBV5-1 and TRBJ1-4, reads KAGVTQTPRYLIKTRGQQVTLSCSPISGHRSVSWYQQTPGQGLQFLFEYFSETQRNKGNFPGRFSGRQFSNSRSEMNVSTLELGDSALYLCASGPRGGREKLFFGSGTQLSVL.

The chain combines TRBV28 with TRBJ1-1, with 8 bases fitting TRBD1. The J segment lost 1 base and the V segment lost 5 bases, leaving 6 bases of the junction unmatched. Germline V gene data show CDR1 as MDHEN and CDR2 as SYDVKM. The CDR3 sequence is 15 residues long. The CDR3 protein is CASSGVGTGNTEAFF. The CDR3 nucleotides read TGTGCCAGCAGTGGGGTCGGGACAGGGAACACTGAAGCTTTCTTT. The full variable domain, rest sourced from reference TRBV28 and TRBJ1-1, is DVKVTQSSRYLVKRTGEKVFLECVQDMDHENMFWYRQDPGLGLRLIYFSYDVKMKEKGDIPEGYSVSREKKERFSLILESASTNQTSMYLCASSGVGTGNTEAFFGQGTRLTVV.

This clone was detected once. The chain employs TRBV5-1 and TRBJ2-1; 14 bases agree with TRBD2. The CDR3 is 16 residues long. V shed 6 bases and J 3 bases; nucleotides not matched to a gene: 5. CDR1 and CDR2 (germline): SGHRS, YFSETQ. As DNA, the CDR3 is TGCGCCAGCAACAGGGGGACTAGCGGGAGCTACAATGAGCAGTTCTTC. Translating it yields CASNRGTSGSYNEQFF.

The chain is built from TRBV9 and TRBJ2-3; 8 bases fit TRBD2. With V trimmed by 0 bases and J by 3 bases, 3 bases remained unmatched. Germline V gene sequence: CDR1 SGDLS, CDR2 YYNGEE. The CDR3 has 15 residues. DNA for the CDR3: TGTGCCAGCAGCGTAGGGACTAGCATTACAGATACGCAGTATTTT. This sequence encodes CASSVGTSITDTQYF.

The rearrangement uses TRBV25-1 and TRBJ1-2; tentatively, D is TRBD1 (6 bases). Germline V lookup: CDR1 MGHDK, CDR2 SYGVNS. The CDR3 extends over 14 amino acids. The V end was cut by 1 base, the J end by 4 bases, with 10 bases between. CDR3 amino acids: CASSESGHSYGYTF. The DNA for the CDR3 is TGTGCCAGCAGTGAATCGGGACACTCCTATGGCTACACCTTC.

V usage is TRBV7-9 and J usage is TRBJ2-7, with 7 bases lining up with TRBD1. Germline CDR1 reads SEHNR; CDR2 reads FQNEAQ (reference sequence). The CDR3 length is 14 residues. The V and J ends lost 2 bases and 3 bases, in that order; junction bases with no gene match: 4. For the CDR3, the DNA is TGTGCCAGCAGCTTACCAGGACAGGTCTACGAGCAGTACTTC. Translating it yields CASSLPGQVYEQYF.

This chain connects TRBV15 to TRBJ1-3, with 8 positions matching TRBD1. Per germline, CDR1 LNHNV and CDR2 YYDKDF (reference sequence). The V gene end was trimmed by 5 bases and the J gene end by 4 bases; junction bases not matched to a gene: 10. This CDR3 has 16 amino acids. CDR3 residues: CATSPQDRAGGNTIYF. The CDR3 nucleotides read TGTGCCACCAGCCCCCAGGACAGGGCAGGAGGAAACACCATATATTTT.

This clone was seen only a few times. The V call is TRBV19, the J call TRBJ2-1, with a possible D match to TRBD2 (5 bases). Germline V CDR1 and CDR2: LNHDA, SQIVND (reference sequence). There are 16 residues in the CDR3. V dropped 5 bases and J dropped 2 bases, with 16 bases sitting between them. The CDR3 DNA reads TGTGCCAGTAGTTCCAAGGCGTCGAGGGCCTACAATGAGCAGTTCTTC. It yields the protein CASSSKASRAYNEQFF.

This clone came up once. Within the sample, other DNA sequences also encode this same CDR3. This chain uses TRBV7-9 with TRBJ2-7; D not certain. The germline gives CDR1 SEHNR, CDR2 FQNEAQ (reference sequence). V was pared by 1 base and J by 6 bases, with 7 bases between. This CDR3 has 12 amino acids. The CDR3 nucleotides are TGTGCCAGCAGCTTAGTCGTGCGCGAGCAGTACTTC. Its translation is CASSLVVREQYF.

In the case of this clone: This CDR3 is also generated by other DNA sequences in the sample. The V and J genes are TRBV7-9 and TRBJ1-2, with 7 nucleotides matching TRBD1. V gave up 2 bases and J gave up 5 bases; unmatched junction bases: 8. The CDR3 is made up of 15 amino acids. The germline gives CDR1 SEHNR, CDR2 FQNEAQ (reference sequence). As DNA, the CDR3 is TGTGCCAGCAGCTTAAATGAGGGCAGGGGGTATGGCTACACCTTC. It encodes CASSLNEGRGYGYTF. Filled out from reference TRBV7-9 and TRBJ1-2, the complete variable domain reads DTGVSQNPRHKITKRGQNVTFRCDPISEHNRLYWYRQTLGQGPEFLTYFQNEAQLEKSRLLSDRFSAERPKGSFSTLEIQRTEQGDSAMYLCASSLNEGRGYGYTFGSGTRLTVV.

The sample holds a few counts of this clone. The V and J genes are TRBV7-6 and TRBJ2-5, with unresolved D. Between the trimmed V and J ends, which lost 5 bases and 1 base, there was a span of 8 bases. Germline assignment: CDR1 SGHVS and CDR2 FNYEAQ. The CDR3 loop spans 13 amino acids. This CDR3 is CASSHVGQETQYF. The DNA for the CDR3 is TGTGCCAGCAGCCACGTCGGCCAAGAGACCCAGTACTTC. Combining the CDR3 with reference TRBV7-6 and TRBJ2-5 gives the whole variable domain GAGVSQSPRYKVTKRGQDVALRCDPISGHVSLYWYRQALGQGPEFLTYFNYEAQQDKSGLPNDRFSAERPEGSISTLTIQRTEQRDSAMYRCASSHVGQETQYFGPGTRLLVL.

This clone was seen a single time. This chain's CDR3 is CASSISNQQETQYF. The CDR3 DNA is TGTGCCAGTAGTATTTCTAACCAACAAGAGACCCAGTACTTC. V is TRBV19 and J is TRBJ2-5; no firm D call. The CDR3 has 14 amino acids. Germline V gene lookup returns CDR1 LNHDA and CDR2 SQIVND (reference sequence). V shed 3 bases and J shed 2 bases, with 10 bases lying between them.

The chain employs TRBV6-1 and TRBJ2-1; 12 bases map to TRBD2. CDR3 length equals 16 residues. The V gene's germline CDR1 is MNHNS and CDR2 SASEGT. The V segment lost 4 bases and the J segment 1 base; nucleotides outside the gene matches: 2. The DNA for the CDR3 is TGTGCCAGCAGTGGTGGACTAGCGGGATCCTACAATGAGCAGTTCTTC. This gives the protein CASSGGLAGSYNEQFF.

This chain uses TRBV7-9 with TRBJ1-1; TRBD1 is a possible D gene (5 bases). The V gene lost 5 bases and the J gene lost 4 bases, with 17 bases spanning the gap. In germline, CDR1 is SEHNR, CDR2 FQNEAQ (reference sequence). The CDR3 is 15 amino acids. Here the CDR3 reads CASSRTRGGPTEAFF. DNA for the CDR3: TGTGCCAGCAGCCGAACTAGGGGAGGACCCACTGAAGCTTTCTTT.

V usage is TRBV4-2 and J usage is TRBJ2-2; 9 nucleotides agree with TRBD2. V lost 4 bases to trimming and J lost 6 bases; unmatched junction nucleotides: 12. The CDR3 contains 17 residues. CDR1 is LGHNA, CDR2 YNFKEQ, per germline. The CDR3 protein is CASSLPGSGRGAGELFF. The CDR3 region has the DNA TGTGCCAGCAGCCTCCCTGGTAGCGGGAGAGGTGCCGGGGAGCTGTTTTTT.

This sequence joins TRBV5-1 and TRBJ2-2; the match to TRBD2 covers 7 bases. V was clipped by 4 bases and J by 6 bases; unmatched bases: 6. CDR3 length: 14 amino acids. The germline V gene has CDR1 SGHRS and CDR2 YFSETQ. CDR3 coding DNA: TGCGCCAGCAGCGCCGGGAGGCCCTCCGGGGAGCTGTTTTTT. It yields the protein CASSAGRPSGELFF.

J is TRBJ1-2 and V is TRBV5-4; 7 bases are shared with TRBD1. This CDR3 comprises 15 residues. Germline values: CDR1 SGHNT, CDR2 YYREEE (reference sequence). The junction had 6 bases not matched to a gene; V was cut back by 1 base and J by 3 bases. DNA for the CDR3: TGTGCCAGCAGCTTGATACAAGACAGGGACTATGGCTACACCTTC. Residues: CASSLIQDRDYGYTF.

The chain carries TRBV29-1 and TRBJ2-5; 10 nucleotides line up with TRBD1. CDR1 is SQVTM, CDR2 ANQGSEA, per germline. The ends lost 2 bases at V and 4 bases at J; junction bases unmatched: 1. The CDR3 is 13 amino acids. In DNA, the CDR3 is TGCAGCGTTGAAAGGACAGGGGGAGAGACCCAGTACTTC. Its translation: CSVERTGGETQYF.

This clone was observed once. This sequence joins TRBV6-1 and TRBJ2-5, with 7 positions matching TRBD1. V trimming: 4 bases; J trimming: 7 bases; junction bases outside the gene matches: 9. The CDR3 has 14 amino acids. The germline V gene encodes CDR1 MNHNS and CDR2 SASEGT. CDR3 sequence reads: CASSVGTEVGTQYF. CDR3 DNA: TGTGCCAGCAGTGTGGGGACAGAGGTTGGGACCCAGTACTTC.

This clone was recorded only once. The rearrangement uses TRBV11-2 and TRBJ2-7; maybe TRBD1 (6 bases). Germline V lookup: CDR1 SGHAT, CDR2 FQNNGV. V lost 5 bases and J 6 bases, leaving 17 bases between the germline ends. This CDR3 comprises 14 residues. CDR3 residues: CASSPWTVDSEQYF. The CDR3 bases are TGTGCCAGCAGCCCGTGGACAGTGGACAGCGAGCAGTACTTC.

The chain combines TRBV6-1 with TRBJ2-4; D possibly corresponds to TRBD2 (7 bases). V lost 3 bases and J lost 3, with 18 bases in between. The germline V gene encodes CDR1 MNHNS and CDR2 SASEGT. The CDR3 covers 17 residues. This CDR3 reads CASSDGGREGGKNIQYF. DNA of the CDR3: TGTGCCAGCAGTGATGGTGGAAGGGAGGGGGGCAAAAACATTCAGTACTTC.

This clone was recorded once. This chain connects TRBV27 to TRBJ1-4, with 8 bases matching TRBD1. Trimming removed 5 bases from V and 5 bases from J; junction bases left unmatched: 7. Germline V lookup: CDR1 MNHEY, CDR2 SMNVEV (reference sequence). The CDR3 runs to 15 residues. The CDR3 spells CASSDRGVKNEKLFF. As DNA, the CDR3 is TGTGCCAGCAGTGACAGGGGTGTTAAAAATGAAAAACTGTTTTTT.

The CDR3 region has the DNA TGTGCCAGCAGTTACCCCGGGACAGCGGTGCAGTACTTC. Residues: CASSYPGTAVQYF. This chain joins TRBV6-5 and TRBJ2-7; the match to TRBD1 covers 7 bases. CDR1 and CDR2 from the germline V gene are MNHEY and SVGAGI. The CDR3 runs 13 residues. The trim removed 2 bases at V and 9 bases at J, leaving 7 bases unmatched.

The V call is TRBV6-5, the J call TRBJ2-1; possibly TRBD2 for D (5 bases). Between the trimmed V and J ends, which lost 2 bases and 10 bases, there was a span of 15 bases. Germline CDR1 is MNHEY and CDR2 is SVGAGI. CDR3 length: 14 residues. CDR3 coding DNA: TGTGCCAGCAGTTACGGCACTAGTTTCGGGGAGCAGTTCTTC. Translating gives CASSYGTSFGEQFF.

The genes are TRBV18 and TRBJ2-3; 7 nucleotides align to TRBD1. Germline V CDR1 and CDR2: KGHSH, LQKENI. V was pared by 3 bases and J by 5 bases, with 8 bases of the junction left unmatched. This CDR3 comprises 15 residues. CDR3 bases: TGTGCCAGCTCACCCGCGAGGGGGCGGGTAGATACGCAGTATTTT. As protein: CASSPARGRVDTQYF.

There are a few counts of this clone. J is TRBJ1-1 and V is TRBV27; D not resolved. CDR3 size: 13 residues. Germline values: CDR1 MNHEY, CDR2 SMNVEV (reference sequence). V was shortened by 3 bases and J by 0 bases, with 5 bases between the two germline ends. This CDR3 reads CASSFRLNTEAFF. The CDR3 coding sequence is TGTGCCAGCAGTTTTAGATTGAACACTGAAGCTTTCTTT.

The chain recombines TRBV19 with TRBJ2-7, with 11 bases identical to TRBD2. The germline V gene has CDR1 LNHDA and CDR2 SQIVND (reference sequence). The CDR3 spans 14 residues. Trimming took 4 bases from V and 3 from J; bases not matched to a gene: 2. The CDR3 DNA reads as TGTGCCAGTAGTAAGGGGACTAGCGGCTACGAGCAGTACTTC. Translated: CASSKGTSGYEQYF.

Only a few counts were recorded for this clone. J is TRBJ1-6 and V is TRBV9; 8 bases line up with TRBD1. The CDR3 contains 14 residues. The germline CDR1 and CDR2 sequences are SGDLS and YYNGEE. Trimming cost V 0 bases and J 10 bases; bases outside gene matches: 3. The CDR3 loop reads CASSVGTGPSPLHF. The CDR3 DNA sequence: TGTGCCAGCAGCGTAGGGACAGGGCCCTCACCCCTCCACTTT.